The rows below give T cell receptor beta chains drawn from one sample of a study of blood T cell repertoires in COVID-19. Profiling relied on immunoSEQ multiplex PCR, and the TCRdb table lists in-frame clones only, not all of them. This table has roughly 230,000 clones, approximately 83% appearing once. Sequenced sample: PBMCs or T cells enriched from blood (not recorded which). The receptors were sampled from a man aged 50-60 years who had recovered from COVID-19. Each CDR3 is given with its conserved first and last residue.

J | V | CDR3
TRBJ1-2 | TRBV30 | CAWSPPGYTF
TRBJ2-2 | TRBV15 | CATSILGGPGELFF
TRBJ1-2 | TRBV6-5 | CASSYSGRQGGNGYTF
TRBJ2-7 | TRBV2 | CASQAGAPYEQYF
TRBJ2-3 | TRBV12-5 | CASGLSSGFTDTQYF
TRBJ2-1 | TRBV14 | CASSQDPAGRGEQFF
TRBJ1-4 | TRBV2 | CASVVGATWSEKLFF
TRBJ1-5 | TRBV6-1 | CASSETGVSNQPQHF
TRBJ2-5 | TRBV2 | CASSGASGGAETQYF
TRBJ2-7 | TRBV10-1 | CASSEGSGGYYEQYF
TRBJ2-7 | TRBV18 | CASSPSSYEQYF
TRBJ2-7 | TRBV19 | CASRQTGTYEQYF
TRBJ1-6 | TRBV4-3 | CASSQTTGSISPLHF
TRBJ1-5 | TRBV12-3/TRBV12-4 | CASSSYSNQPQHF
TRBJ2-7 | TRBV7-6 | CASSSLQGHEQYF
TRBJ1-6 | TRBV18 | CASSPTGLGDSPLHF
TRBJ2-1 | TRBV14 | CASSQGSIRTVRAEQFF
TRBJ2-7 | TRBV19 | CASSIAAGGYEQYF
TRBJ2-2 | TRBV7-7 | CASSQGQGRAGELFF
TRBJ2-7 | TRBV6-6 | CASSSGQGGEQYF
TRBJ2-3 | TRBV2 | CASSPMAGSTDTQYF
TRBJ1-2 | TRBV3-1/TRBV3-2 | CASSHRDSRNYGYTF
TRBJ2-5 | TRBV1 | CTSSQDVRTEETQYF
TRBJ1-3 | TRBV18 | CASSPTGPGASGNTIYF
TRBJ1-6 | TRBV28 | CASSFRHRINSPLHF
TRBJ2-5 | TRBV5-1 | CASSANPGPQETQYF
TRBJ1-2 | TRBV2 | CASIRDRELYGYTF
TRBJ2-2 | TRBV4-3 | CASSRTVPSNTGELFF
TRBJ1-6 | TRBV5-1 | CASSLAPMGQGTAPLHF
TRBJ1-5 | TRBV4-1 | CASSQVGLTGYSNQPQHF
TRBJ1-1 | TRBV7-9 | CASSQQSQANTEAFF
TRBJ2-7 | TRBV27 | CASIGLAPYEQYF
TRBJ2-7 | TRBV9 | CASSVGPGQGGEQYF
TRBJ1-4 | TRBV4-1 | CASSQAGTGNEKLFF
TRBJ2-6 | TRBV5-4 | CASSNRRGVSGANVLTF
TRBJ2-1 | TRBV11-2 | CATTYDRGSYNEQFF
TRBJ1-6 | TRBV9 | CASSVGHHRGSPLHF
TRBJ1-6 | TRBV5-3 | CARRSLSYNSPLHF
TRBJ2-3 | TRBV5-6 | CASTLPQLQGPQRADTQYF
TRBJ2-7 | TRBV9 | CASSVAGQNYEQYF
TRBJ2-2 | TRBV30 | CAWRRGGTGGTGELFF
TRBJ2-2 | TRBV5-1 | CASSLASTLTGELFF
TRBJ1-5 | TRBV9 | CASSRGGNQPQHF
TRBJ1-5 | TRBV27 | CASRGTGDNQPQHF
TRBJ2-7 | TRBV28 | CASSPLEEQYF
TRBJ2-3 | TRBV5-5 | CASSLKDRVSTDTQYF
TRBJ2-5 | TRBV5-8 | CASSWLEYF
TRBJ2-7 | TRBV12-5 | CASGSEGIPPYEQYF
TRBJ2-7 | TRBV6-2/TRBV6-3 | CASSRGGQGSDEQYF
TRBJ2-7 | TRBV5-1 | CASSLTLAGAVEQYF